This T cell receptor (beta chain) was sequenced during a study of CD8 T cells in Susac syndrome. This clonotype was detected only once. The RNA input was roughly 0.45 to 1 ug, and it was reverse transcribed with random hexamers. Via MiXCR, TCRdb re-called the immunoSEQ multiplex PCR reads, giving one row per CDR3 protein. This table holds 110,000 or so distinct CDR3 sequences, less than 95% found once. The specimen was CD4+ T cells from PBMCs. This receptor was taken from a human donor in good health.

The CDR3 protein is CASSLESGLAGETQYF. The CDR3 DNA reads as TGTGCCAGCAGCTTAGAATCCGGGCTAGCGGGAGAGACCCAGTACTTC. The V and J genes are TRBV7-2 and TRBJ2-5, with 8 bases that match TRBD2. CDR1 is SGHTA, CDR2 FQGNSA, per germline. V shed 1 base and J 4 bases; nucleotides not matched to a gene: 8. The CDR3 has 16 amino acids. Complete variable domain (other parts from reference TRBV7-2 and TRBJ2-5): GAGVSQSPSNKVTEKGKDVELRCDPISGHTALYWYRQSLGQGLEFLIYFQGNSAPDKSGLPSDRFSAERTGGSVSTLTIQRTQQEDSAVYLCASSLESGLAGETQYFGPGTRLLVL.